This entry concerns a single T cell receptor (beta chain). This entry comes from a study of blood T cell repertoires in COVID-19. Study information: Acute and convalescent COVID-19 samples came from the United States, Italy and Spain.

This CDR3 has 16 residues. V shed 2 bases and J 7 bases; nucleotides not matched to a gene: 7. The V gene's germline CDR1 is SGHTA and CDR2 FQGNSA. As handled by the study authors: Amplification with reference gene primers provided the estimates of nucleated cell counts. Using immunoSEQ multiplex PCR, the repertoire was profiled, and TCRdb retains in-frame clones only, with some absent. V and J calls and clone size come straight from that table; D and trimming were deduced from the DNA. The table shows a few hundred thousand clones, with more than 80% occurring only once. This chain joins TRBV7-2 and TRBJ2-1; TRBD2 agrees at 11 bases. This clonotype was obtained from a woman aged 30 to 39 with active or convalescent COVID-19. Sequenced input: peripheral blood. CDR3 amino acids: CASSLSSGGAGNEQFF. In DNA, the CDR3 is TGTGCCAGCAGCTTAAGTAGCGGGGGGGCTGGTAATGAGCAGTTCTTC.